This TCR beta chain was sequenced in a study of T cells in localized non-small cell lung cancer. The length of the CDR3 is 14 residues. Germline CDR1 is MNHNS and CDR2 is SASEGT. V was clipped by 2 bases and J by 6 bases, with 12 bases between them. On this clone: Antigen: not known.

Whole-study results and caveats: Compared with tumor, uninvolved adjacent lung displayed greater T cell clonality, ranking highest overall. Greater T cell density in blood accompanied longer overall survival.

Clones were read by immunoSEQ multiplex PCR, and TCRdb kept only the in-frame ones, dropping some. The data hold under 20,000 clones, with around 87% observed a single time. The sample here was peripheral blood mononuclear cells, taken before any cancer treatment. This sequence was found in a male donor older than 55 with stage II lung adenocarcinoma. The chain employs TRBV6-1 and TRBJ2-3; a possible D gene is TRBD1 (6 bases). DNA for the CDR3: TGTGCCAGCAGTGAACAGGGGCTCTCGGATACGCAGTATTTT. As protein: CASSEQGLSDTQYF.